This T cell receptor beta chain was recorded in a study of technical replicates of blood from a few donors. Data came from immunoSEQ multiplex PCR; TCRdb stores just in-frame clones and leaves some out. The sample lists fewer than 75,000 clones; roughly 90% were seen once. The CDR3 consists of 16 residues. The junction had 8 bases not matched to a gene; V was cut back by 2 bases and J by 7 bases. Germline loops: CDR1 LNHDA, CDR2 SQIVND (reference sequence). This chain joins TRBV19 and TRBJ2-2, with 9 bases fitting TRBD2. The sample was PBMCs. The source of this sequence is a human donor in good health. Some clones in this sample may be carry-over from other donors' samples. The CDR3 protein is CASSIRGGAFVGELFF. The CDR3 nucleotides are TGTGCCAGTAGTATACGCGGGGGGGCCTTTGTCGGGGAGCTGTTTTTT.